Included here is one TCR beta chain sequence, with context. Its specificity is unknown. Primers used in a second PCR of roughly 6 to 11 cycles were a sample-barcoded 5' primer and a J-beta primer mix. TCRdb reprocessed the 5' RACE reads with MiXCR, giving one entry per CDR3 protein. The table records about 1.8 million distinct CDR3 sequences, around 50% of them present only once. The sample originates from a study of blood T cells in healthy people across ages. Study outcomes and limitations: Researchers said unsorted PBMCs prevented a conclusive naive versus antigen-experienced comparison.

Germline V gives CDR1 MNHEY, CDR2 SVGEGT. The CDR3 is 17 residues long. Trimming stripped 4 bases from V and 4 bases from J, with 22 bases between. Sequencing used blood. This TCR derives from a middle-aged woman in good health. The genes are TRBV6-2 or TRBV6-3 and TRBJ1-1; a possible D gene is TRBD1 (5 bases). The CDR3 DNA is TGTGCCAGCAGTTCCTTCGACAGCCGGGGCAGGGTCACTGAAGCTTTCTTT. Protein: CASSSFDSRGRVTEAFF.